This TCR beta chain was recorded in a study of cytomegalovirus exposure and HLA in healthy donors. As for the study in general: The 600 to 800 first-cohort repertoires shared a platform with the 100 to 150 validation repertoires, as reported in a later analysis.

Germline CDR1 LNHDA, CDR2 SQIVND (reference sequence). The CDR3 extends over 13 amino acids. Trimming at V came to 7 bases and at J to 5 bases, leaving 1 base not matched to a gene. Assay: immunoSEQ multiplex PCR; the TCRdb copy retains only in-frame clones and omits some. The data show some 240,000 clones, less than 85% seen once. The receptor was derived from a woman between 18 and 29 years old in good health and CMV-seronegative. Sequenced material: PBMCs. The V call is TRBV19, the J call TRBJ2-7; 14 nucleotides agree with TRBD2. The CDR3 is CASKGLAGDEQYF. The CDR3 region has the DNA TGTGCCAGTAAGGGACTAGCGGGAGACGAGCAGTACTTC.